The clone carrying this T cell receptor (beta chain) was recorded at least ten times. The sample belongs to a study of naive and memory T cell subsets. The SP2 primer and nested alpha and beta constant region primers amplified ligated cDNA in four rounds. A single record per CDR3 protein comes from TCRdb applying MiXCR to the 5' RACE reads. The sample consists of around 56,000 distinct CDR3 sequences, 7.6% of them appearing once. TCR cDNA received a 3' ligated oligonucleotide that carried a UMI. Reverse transcription used DNase-treated unsorted total RNA, aiming for about 1 to 1000 ng. V lost 2 bases to trimming and J lost 1 base, with 11 bases between them. Germline lookup yields CDR1 GTSNPN and CDR2 SVGIG (reference sequence). CDR3 size: 14 residues.

This rearrangement joins TRBV30 to TRBJ1-1; D may be TRBD1 (6 bases). The clonotype originates from a female donor in good health. CDR3 sequence (DNA): TGTGCCTGGAGTATAGGACAGCGGAACACTGAAGCTTTCTTT. Translating it yields CAWSIGQRNTEAFF.